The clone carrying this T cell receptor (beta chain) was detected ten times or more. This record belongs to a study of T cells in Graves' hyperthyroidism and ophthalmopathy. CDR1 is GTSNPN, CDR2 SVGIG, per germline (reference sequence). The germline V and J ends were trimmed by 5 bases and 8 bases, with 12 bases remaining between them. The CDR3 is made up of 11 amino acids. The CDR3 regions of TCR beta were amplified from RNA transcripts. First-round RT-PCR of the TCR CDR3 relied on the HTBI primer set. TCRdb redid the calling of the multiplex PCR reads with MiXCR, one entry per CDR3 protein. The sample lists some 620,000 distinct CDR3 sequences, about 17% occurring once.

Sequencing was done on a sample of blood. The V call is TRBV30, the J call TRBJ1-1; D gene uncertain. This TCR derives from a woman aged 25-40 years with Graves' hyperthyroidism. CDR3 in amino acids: CAWVTGREAFF. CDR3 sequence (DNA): TGTGCCTGGGTCACCGGGAGAGAAGCTTTCTTT.